This T cell receptor beta chain originates from a study of T-cell memory formation after mild COVID-19. Study-level findings and limits: Memory cells collected pre-infection included some clones that later responded, suggesting cross-reactive memory joined. Balance between CD4 and CD8 was seen in clones contracting day 15 to 85, and a CD4+ lean was seen in later expanders.

Constant-segment-primed 5'RACE gave TCR alpha and TCR beta cDNA libraries with sample barcodes and UMIs. TCRdb itself ran the 5' RACE reads through MiXCR, one entry per CDR3 protein. Of tens of thousands of distinct CDR3 sequences detected, around 7.3% appear once; the ten largest clones hold 1.4%. V was clipped by 0 bases and J by 6 bases; unmatched bases: 9. Germline V gene sequence: CDR1 SEHNR, CDR2 FQNEAQ (reference sequence). CDR3 size: 16 residues. This clonotype turned up a few times. Its antigen is unknown. Sequencing used PBMCs or a T cell subset sorted from them (not recorded which). This receptor was taken from a man younger than 30 who had mild COVID-19 (a few samples of this study predate the infection). Cell type and time point are not known. The chain links TRBV7-9 to TRBJ1-2; the match to TRBD1 covers 8 bases. CDR3 DNA: TGTGCCAGCAGCTTAGCGATCGGTACAGGGGGGAATGGCTACACCTTC. Translating gives CASSLAIGTGGNGYTF.